This TCR beta chain comes out of a study of blood T cell repertoires in COVID-19. Study-level background: Sites across the United States, Italy and Spain contributed samples from acute and convalescent COVID-19. From T cells, B-cell-depleted T cells, or PBMCs came the material, which was cDNA or gDNA.

Per the study methods: Reference gene primer amplification gave nucleated cell count estimates. The assay was immunoSEQ multiplex PCR, and TCRdb's table has in-frame clones only and misses some. The V and J calls and clone size were taken over from that table, and D and trimming were inferred from the DNA. This table has 150,000 or so clones, around nine tenths appearing once. V dropped 7 bases and J dropped 5; count of bases not matched to a gene: 8. The CDR3 loop spans 14 amino acids. CDR1 and CDR2 from the germline V gene are MDHEN and SYDVKM. V usage is TRBV28 and J usage is TRBJ1-5; 7 bases match TRBD1. Sequencing used peripheral blood. This receptor was taken from a human donor in a cohort sampled during active COVID-19. Here the CDR3 reads CASTPQGGHQPQHF. In nucleotides, the CDR3 is TGTGCCAGCACCCCCCAGGGGGGTCATCAGCCCCAGCATTTT.